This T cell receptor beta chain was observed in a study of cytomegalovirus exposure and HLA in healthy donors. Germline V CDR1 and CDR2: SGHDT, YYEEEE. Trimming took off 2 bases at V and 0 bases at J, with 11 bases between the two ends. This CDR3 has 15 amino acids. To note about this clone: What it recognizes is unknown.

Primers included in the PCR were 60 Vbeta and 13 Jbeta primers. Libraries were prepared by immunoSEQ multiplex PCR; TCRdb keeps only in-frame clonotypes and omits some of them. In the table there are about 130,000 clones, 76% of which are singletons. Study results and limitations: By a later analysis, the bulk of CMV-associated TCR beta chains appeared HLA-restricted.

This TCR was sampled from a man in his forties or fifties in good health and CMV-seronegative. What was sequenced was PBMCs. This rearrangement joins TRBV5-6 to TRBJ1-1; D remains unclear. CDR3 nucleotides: TGTGCCAGCAGCTTAAGTCCCGGTATGAACACTGAAGCTTTCTTT. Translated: CASSLSPGMNTEAFF.